This is a list of T cell receptor beta chains from one sample in a study of blood T cell repertoires in COVID-19. Here immunoSEQ multiplex PCR was the method, and the copy in TCRdb shows in-frame clones only, minus some. This sample carries 40,000 to 55,000 clones, approximately 77% of them seen once, and the ten largest clones take about 4.2%. Sequencing was done on a sample of peripheral blood. Receptors originate from an older woman with acute or convalescent COVID-19. The CDR3 runs from the conserved cysteine through the conserved F or W. Each record gives: V gene, clone size, D gene, J gene, CDR3 protein, CDR3 DNA. D genes are given only for firm matches. Clone size is shown for a subset of rows, as once, few, many or a class of expanded clone.

v_gene: TRBV4-1
abundance: -
d_gene: -
j_gene: TRBJ1-5
CDR3aa: CASSREDGNQPQHF
CDR3nt: TGCGCCAGCAGCCGCGAAGACGGGAATCAGCCCCAGCATTTT

v_gene: TRBV18
abundance: -
d_gene: -
j_gene: TRBJ1-4
CDR3aa: CASSTTGTPLSSTNEKLFF
CDR3nt: TGTGCCAGCTCAACTACCGGGACTCCTCTTTCCTCAACTAATGAAAAACTGTTTTTT

v_gene: TRBV7-6
abundance: once
d_gene: TRBD1
j_gene: TRBJ2-5
CDR3aa: CASRGTARAKETQYF
CDR3nt: TGTGCCAGCAGGGGGACAGCCCGAGCGAAAGAGACCCAGTACTTC

v_gene: TRBV7-6
abundance: once
d_gene: -
j_gene: TRBJ2-7
CDR3aa: CASSLNPGNGASEQYF
CDR3nt: TGTGCCAGCAGCTTAAATCCGGGCAATGGGGCCTCCGAGCAGTACTTC

v_gene: TRBV6-6
abundance: -
d_gene: TRBD1
j_gene: TRBJ2-7
CDR3aa: CASMLGQGSYEQYF
CDR3nt: TGTGCCAGCATGTTAGGACAGGGGAGTTACGAGCAGTACTTC

v_gene: TRBV15
abundance: -
d_gene: -
j_gene: TRBJ1-6
CDR3aa: CATKPRETLTPLHF
CDR3nt: TGTGCCACCAAGCCCCGGGAAACGCTTACACCCCTCCACTTT

v_gene: TRBV28
abundance: few
d_gene: -
j_gene: TRBJ2-2
CDR3aa: CASSLSTQGTNTGELFF
CDR3nt: TGTGCCAGCAGTTTATCCACCCAGGGGACGAACACCGGGGAGCTGTTTTTT

v_gene: TRBV7-2
abundance: -
d_gene: -
j_gene: TRBJ1-2
CDR3aa: CASSFQAGWYGYTF
CDR3nt: TGTGCCAGCAGCTTTCAAGCAGGGTGGTATGGCTACACCTTC

v_gene: TRBV9
abundance: -
d_gene: TRBD2
j_gene: TRBJ2-1
CDR3aa: CANFLAADSYNEQFF
CDR3nt: TGTGCCAATTTTCTAGCGGCTGACTCCTACAATGAGCAGTTCTTC

v_gene: TRBV7-2
abundance: -
d_gene: -
j_gene: TRBJ1-5
CDR3aa: CASSLIPGSNQPQHF
CDR3nt: TGTGCCAGCAGCTTAATTCCGGGTAGCAATCAGCCCCAGCATTTT

v_gene: TRBV5-1
abundance: once
d_gene: TRBD1
j_gene: TRBJ1-4
CDR3aa: CASSGQGGINEKLFF
CDR3nt: TGCGCCAGCAGCGGACAGGGGGGAATTAATGAAAAACTGTTTTTT

v_gene: TRBV19
abundance: -
d_gene: TRBD2
j_gene: TRBJ2-1
CDR3aa: CASSPGLANEQFF
CDR3nt: TGTGCCAGTAGTCCCGGACTAGCGAATGAGCAGTTCTTC

v_gene: TRBV29-1
abundance: -
d_gene: TRBD2
j_gene: TRBJ2-7
CDR3aa: CSVTGTSGYEQYF
CDR3nt: TGCAGCGTTACCGGGACTAGCGGCTACGAGCAGTACTTC

v_gene: TRBV29-1
abundance: -
d_gene: TRBD2
j_gene: TRBJ2-3
CDR3aa: CSVPPVGLAGASDTQYF
CDR3nt: TGCAGCGTACCCCCCGTCGGACTAGCGGGAGCAAGTGATACGCAGTATTTT

v_gene: TRBV6-2/TRBV6-3
abundance: -
d_gene: TRBD2
j_gene: TRBJ2-6
CDR3aa: CASSQNLAGYSGANVLTF
CDR3nt: TGTGCCAGCAGCCAAAACCTAGCGGGCTACTCTGGGGCCAACGTCCTGACTTTC

v_gene: TRBV28
abundance: -
d_gene: -
j_gene: TRBJ1-6
CDR3aa: CASSLVHAGALHF
CDR3nt: TGTGCCAGCAGTCTCGTTCACGCGGGGGCCCTCCACTTT

v_gene: TRBV28
abundance: -
d_gene: -
j_gene: TRBJ2-5
CDR3aa: CASTDSQETQYF
CDR3nt: TGTGCCAGCACAGACTCTCAAGAGACCCAGTACTTC

v_gene: TRBV27
abundance: once
d_gene: -
j_gene: TRBJ1-4
CDR3aa: CASSHATNEKLFF
CDR3nt: TGTGCCAGCAGTCATGCAACTAATGAAAAACTGTTTTTT

v_gene: TRBV13
abundance: -
d_gene: TRBD1
j_gene: TRBJ1-4
CDR3aa: CASSPRTGGVTNEKLFF
CDR3nt: TGTGCCAGCAGCCCAAGGACAGGGGGAGTGACTAATGAAAAACTGTTTTTT

v_gene: TRBV2
abundance: -
d_gene: TRBD1
j_gene: TRBJ1-5
CDR3aa: CASSARTGGLRSNQPQHF
CDR3nt: TGTGCCAGCAGTGCCAGGACAGGGGGCCTAAGGAGCAATCAGCCCCAGCATTTT

v_gene: TRBV6-6
abundance: once
d_gene: -
j_gene: TRBJ2-7
CDR3aa: CASGRGYEQYF
CDR3nt: TGTGCCAGCGGGAGAGGCTACGAGCAGTACTTC

v_gene: TRBV7-6
abundance: -
d_gene: -
j_gene: TRBJ1-6
CDR3aa: CASSLSTPYNSPLHF
CDR3nt: TGTGCCAGCAGCTTGAGTACTCCCTATAATTCACCCCTCCACTTT

v_gene: TRBV28
abundance: -
d_gene: TRBD1
j_gene: TRBJ1-1
CDR3aa: CASRLTGGGGEAFF
CDR3nt: TGTGCCAGCAGGCTGACAGGGGGCGGAGGTGAAGCTTTCTTT

v_gene: TRBV24-1
abundance: -
d_gene: TRBD2
j_gene: TRBJ2-1
CDR3aa: CATSDPAGVKEQFF
CDR3nt: TGTGCCACCAGCGACCCAGCGGGAGTTAAAGAGCAGTTCTTC

v_gene: TRBV18
abundance: -
d_gene: TRBD2
j_gene: TRBJ2-1
CDR3aa: CASSPPGLAGGPNEQFF
CDR3nt: TGTGCCAGCTCACCGCCAGGACTAGCGGGAGGGCCCAATGAGCAGTTCTTC

v_gene: TRBV2
abundance: -
d_gene: -
j_gene: TRBJ1-5
CDR3aa: CASTGLGSNQPQHF
CDR3nt: TGTGCCAGCACAGGGCTCGGAAGCAATCAGCCCCAGCATTTT

v_gene: TRBV2
abundance: -
d_gene: -
j_gene: TRBJ2-1
CDR3aa: CASRARFGEQFF
CDR3nt: TGTGCCAGCAGAGCTAGATTCGGCGAGCAGTTCTTC

v_gene: TRBV5-5
abundance: -
d_gene: TRBD2
j_gene: TRBJ2-1
CDR3aa: CASSNWASGNNEQFF
CDR3nt: TGTGCCAGCAGCAATTGGGCTAGCGGCAACAATGAGCAGTTCTTC